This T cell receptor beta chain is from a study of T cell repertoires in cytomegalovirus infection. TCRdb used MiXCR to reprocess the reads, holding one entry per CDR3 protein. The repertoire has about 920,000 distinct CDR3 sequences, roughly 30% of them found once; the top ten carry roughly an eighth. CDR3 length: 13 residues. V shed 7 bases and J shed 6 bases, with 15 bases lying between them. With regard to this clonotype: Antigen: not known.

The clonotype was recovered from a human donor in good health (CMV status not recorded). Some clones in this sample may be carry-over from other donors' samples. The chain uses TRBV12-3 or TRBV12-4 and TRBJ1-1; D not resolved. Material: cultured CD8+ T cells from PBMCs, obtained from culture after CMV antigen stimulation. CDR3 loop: CASKHRGYPEAFF. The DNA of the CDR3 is TGTGCCAGCAAGCACCGAGGGTATCCTGAAGCTTTCTTT.